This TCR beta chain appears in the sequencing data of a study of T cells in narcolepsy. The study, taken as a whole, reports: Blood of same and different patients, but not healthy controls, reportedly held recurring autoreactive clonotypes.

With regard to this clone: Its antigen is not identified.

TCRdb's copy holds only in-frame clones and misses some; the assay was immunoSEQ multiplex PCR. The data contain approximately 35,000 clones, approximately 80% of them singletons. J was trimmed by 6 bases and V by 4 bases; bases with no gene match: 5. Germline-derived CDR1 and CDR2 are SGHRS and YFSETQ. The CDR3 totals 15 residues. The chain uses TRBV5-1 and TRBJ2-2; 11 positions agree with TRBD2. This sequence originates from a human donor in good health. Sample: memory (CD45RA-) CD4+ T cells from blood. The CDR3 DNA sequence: TGCGCCAGCAGCCGCACTAGCGGGGGACCCGGGGAGCTGTTTTTT. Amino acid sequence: CASSRTSGGPGELFF.